This T cell receptor (beta chain) derives from a study of blood T cell repertoires in COVID-19 (dated by TCRdb to the early 2020s). With regard to the full study: Samples covering the acute and convalescent phases of COVID-19 were provided by collaborators in the United States, Italy and Spain. The material from the prospective study consisted of cDNA or gDNA derived from T cells, B-cell-depleted T cells, or PBMCs. The samples were drawn from two sources: the first 160 participants of the ongoing ImmuneRACE study, and over 950 subjects contributed by 6 global collaborators. The repertoires were released in a freely available public database intended as a resource for research on the immune response to SARS-CoV-2. Subjects who had been exposed to COVID-19, were actively infected with it, or had recovered from it provided the deeply sampled blood TCRbeta repertoires that made up the dataset. Where available, HLA class I and class II types were obtained from metadata supplied by the sample provider rather than from assay-based typing. A de-identified subject ID, COVID-19 status, age in years and sex were almost always included in the sample metadata.

The collaborating institutions used their own protocols to collect whole blood in K2EDTA tubes. For TCRbeta analysis, collaborators shipped samples as frozen whole blood, isolated PBMCs, or DNA extracted from either of those sample types. The immunoSEQ Assay, a bias-controlled multiplex PCR, was used to amplify TCRbeta CDR3 regions from genomic DNA. Processing in the source paper ran as follows. The number of nucleated cells in each sample was estimated by amplification of reference gene primers within the assay. To quantify the absolute abundance of each unique TCRbeta CDR3 rearrangement, sequence reads were collapsed and filtered. Productive Simpson clonality was computed per sample as the square root of Simpson's diversity index over productive rearrangements. TCRdb took over this immuneACCESS table, retaining in-frame rearrangements with V and J assigned. Such tables are incomplete; in checked studies, under half of the missing clones stem from an unresolved V gene, and the remainder is unexplained. The V and J calls and clone size are taken from that table; D and trimming were inferred from the DNA. The sample yields some 110,000 clones; roughly 82% were counted once. Approximately 5.3% of the sample lies in the top ten.

Results the study describes overall, beyond this receptor: The amount of clinical and demographic metadata varied by source and participant and was provided uncurated.

The CDR3 spans 12 residues, from the cysteine through the phenylalanine. The retained sequence is limited to the CDR3, 36 bases, with the frame set at the first base. In the germline V gene, CDR1 corresponds to SGHAT and CDR2 to FQNNGV. In regard to this clone: Its antigen is unknown. The junction departs from germline at one end; a sequencing error may be responsible.

The sequence is built from TRBV11-2 and TRBJ1-3; TRBD1 agrees with 9 junctional bases. Sequencing used peripheral blood. The TCR comes from a human donor in a cohort sampled during active COVID-19. DNA sequence: TGTGCCAGCAGCTCTCGGGACAGGGAAAGGCGATTT. Translated, it reads CASSSRDRERRF.